This entry is about one TCR beta chain. Its target antigen remains unknown. No much larger clonotype is one base removed from it; base qualities were not supplied. Measured from the cysteine to the phenylalanine, the CDR3 is 13 residues long. Of the read, only the CDR3 DNA is kept; its 39 bases are in frame from base 1. V was cut back by 5 bases and J by 4 bases, leaving a gap of 10 bases between them. For CDR1 and CDR2, the germline V gene lists SNHLY and FYNNEI. RNA was extracted with the RNeasy kit and 0.5 to 1 ug was reverse transcribed using random hexamers. The immunoSEQ multiplex PCR assay, which covers 54 Vbeta and 13 Jbeta segments, was used to amplify TCR beta CDR3 regions. To correct PCR amplification bias, a synthetic template baseline was used for both primer optimization and computational correction. From the authors' description of their analysis: Reads were annotated to V, D and J genes per IMGT and analyzed with immunoSEQ Analyzer, keeping only productive sequences. Clonality was computed as one minus Shannon entropy normalized by log2 of the number of productive unique sequences. For each patient and control, public and private clones were evaluated among the 100 most prevalent clones. Clones were defined as Susac-specific if absent from the healthy and MS cohorts, from 1052 published viral clones and from other ImmuneACCESS disease sequences. The raw public data were reprocessed by TCRdb itself: fastp quality trimming at Q25, MiXCR clonotype calling, in-frame beta chains only. Identical CDR3 proteins give one entry, which carries the most common genes and DNA. These V and J calls are TCRdb output, not the study's own analysis. Here the sample has about 150,000 distinct CDR3 sequences; 90% to 95% occur a single time. Together, the top ten hold around 0.1% of the sample.

This entry is derived from a study of CD8 T cells in Susac syndrome (dated by TCRdb to between 2018 and 2021). Regarding the study in general: Whether CD8+ T cell activation and differentiation in Susac syndrome was antigen driven was tested using repertoire sequencing. What the research found in general, with its limitations: The number of individuals in the TCR sequencing and HLA analysis was acknowledged as relatively small.

Peripheral blood CD8+ and CD4+ T cells from healthy donors, Susac syndrome patients and multiple sclerosis patients were profiled by high-throughput TCR beta sequencing. The multiple sclerosis controls were treatment-naive patients whose relapsing-remitting disease, either stable or active, fulfilled the revised McDonald criteria. Bulk CD8+ and CD4+ T cells were purified by magnetic negative isolation, while CD8+ TEMRA cells were enriched using FACS. Blood was drawn into EDTA tubes, processed within 24 hours, and PBMCs were isolated by density gradient centrifugation. PBMCs destined for TCR sequencing were cryopreserved in liquid nitrogen and later thawed in a 37 °C water bath. Purity of sorted or isolated CD4+, CD8+ and CD8+ TEMRA cells was at least 90%.

The chain joins TRBV2 to TRBJ2-3, with no D gene named confidently. The receptor comes from a human donor with multiple sclerosis. The sequenced sample was CD4+ T cells from PBMCs. CDR3 protein: CASSRGSADTQYF. DNA sequence: TGTGCCAGCAGTAGAGGTTCGGCAGATACGCAGTATTTT.